These 16 T cell receptor beta chains were sequenced from one sample in a study of shared clonotypes between healthy human individuals. Here immunoSEQ multiplex PCR was the method, and the copy in TCRdb shows in-frame clones only, minus some. The top ten hold 0.14% of the sample, which has roughly 2.5 million clones, about 92% seen once. Source material: naive CD4+ T cells sorted from blood. Subset noted: CD45RA+ positively selected. All receptors derive from a man between 18 and 35 years old in good health.

Written as DNA, the CDR3 is TGTGCCAGCCGGACTAGCGGGAGACTCTACGAGCAGTACTTC. Translating gives CASRTSGRLYEQYF. The chain employs TRBV6-6 and TRBJ2-7, with 13 positions matching TRBD2. The CDR3 sequence is 14 residues long. V was clipped by 8 bases and J by 3 bases; unmatched bases: 4. CDR1 is MNHNY and CDR2 is SVGAGI in the germline V gene (reference sequence).

The chain links TRBV11-2 to TRBJ2-2; TRBD2 matches 8 bases. This CDR3 has 17 amino acids. V lost 2 bases and J lost 2; bases outside the gene matches: 7. Germline loops: CDR1 SGHAT, CDR2 FQNNGV. In nucleotides, the CDR3 is TGTGCCAGCAGCTTATTCGGAACTAGCGGTAACACCGGGGAGCTGTTTTTT. It codes for CASSLFGTSGNTGELFF.

The rearrangement joins TRBV19 to TRBJ2-5; D gene uncertain. Looked up from germline, CDR1 is LNHDA and CDR2 is SQIVND (reference sequence). The CDR3 loop spans 11 amino acids. V lost 5 bases and J lost 7, with 8 bases in between. The CDR3 DNA reads TGTGCCAGTAGTTCTGTTGGGACCCAGTACTTC. This gives the protein CASSSVGTQYF.

The rearrangement joins TRBV13 to TRBJ1-5; a possible D gene is TRBD1 (5 bases). The germline V and J ends were trimmed by 5 bases and 2 bases, with 31 bases remaining between them. There are 21 residues in the CDR3. Germline V gives CDR1 PRHDT, CDR2 FYEKMQ (reference sequence). The CDR3: CASSVPWHNDGASVGNQPQHF. DNA of the CDR3: TGTGCCAGCAGCGTACCGTGGCACAACGACGGGGCATCCGTAGGCAATCAGCCCCAGCATTTT.

Of note for this clone: Other DNA sequences from this sample encode an identical CDR3 as well. The rearrangement joins TRBV19 to TRBJ1-2; no definite D call. Trimming cost V 2 bases and J 2 bases, with 6 bases left between them. Germline V gives CDR1 LNHDA, CDR2 SQIVND (reference sequence). This CDR3 is built from 13 residues. The CDR3 bases are TGTGCCAGTAGTATATCCCCGAACTATGGCTACACCTTC. Translated: CASSISPNYGYTF.

This clone was picked up one time. V is TRBV5-1 and J is TRBJ2-4; D is ambiguous. This CDR3 comprises 15 residues. In germline, CDR1 is SGHRS, CDR2 YFSETQ. The V gene lost 0 bases and the J gene lost 7 bases, with 14 bases spanning the gap. The CDR3 region is CASSLDSGSQNIQYF. The CDR3 DNA sequence: TGCGCCAGCAGCTTGGATTCCGGCAGCCAGAACATTCAGTACTTC. The whole variable domain, filled in from reference TRBV5-1 and TRBJ2-4, reads KAGVTQTPRYLIKTRGQQVTLSCSPISGHRSVSWYQQTPGQGLQFLFEYFSETQRNKGNFPGRFSGRQFSNSRSEMNVSTLELGDSALYLCASSLDSGSQNIQYFGAGTRLSVL.

The V gene is TRBV6-5, the J gene TRBJ2-2; D gene uncertain. The CDR3 runs to 16 residues. The germline gives CDR1 MNHEY, CDR2 SVGAGI. V gave up 0 bases and J gave up 1 base, with 9 bases separating them. CDR3 amino acids: CASSYSYSGNTGELFF. The DNA of the CDR3 is TGTGCCAGCAGTTACTCGTACTCAGGGAACACCGGGGAGCTGTTTTTT.

Regarding this clone: The sample carries other DNA sequences with the same CDR3. The gene calls are TRBV6-5 and TRBJ1-1; D is unresolved. The CDR3 has 13 residues. V was trimmed by 0 bases and J by 0 bases, leaving 2 bases between them. Per the germline V gene, CDR1 is MNHEY and CDR2 is SVGAGI. The CDR3 reads CASSYSLNTEAFF. In nucleotides, the CDR3 is TGTGCCAGCAGTTACTCTCTGAACACTGAAGCTTTCTTT.

The chain carries TRBV19 and TRBJ1-5, with TRBD1 matching over 7 bases. CDR1 is LNHDA and CDR2 is SQIVND in the germline V gene (reference sequence). The CDR3 covers 15 residues. The junction had 13 bases not matched to a gene; V was cut back by 10 bases and J by 4 bases. The CDR3 coding sequence is TGTGCCACCCGCACACAGGGGTTTTTTAATCAGCCCCAGCATTTT. It translates to CATRTQGFFNQPQHF.

This clone occurred a few times. The V call is TRBV30, the J call TRBJ1-5, with D hard to call. V lost 2 bases to trimming and J lost 6 bases, with 11 bases between them. This CDR3 spans 13 amino acids. The germline V gene has CDR1 GTSNPN and CDR2 SVGIG (reference sequence). For the CDR3, the DNA is TGTGCCTGGAGTCAGAAGTCAATTCAGCCCCAGCATTTT. It yields the protein CAWSQKSIQPQHF. The full variable domain, with the rest looked up from reference TRBV30 and TRBJ1-5, is SQTIHQWPATLVQPVGSPLSLECTVEGTSNPNLYWYRQAAGRGLQLLFYSVGIGQISSEVPQNLSASRPQDRQFILSSKKLLLSDSGFYLCAWSQKSIQPQHFGDGTRLSIL.

The chain links TRBV5-5 to TRBJ1-5; perhaps TRBD1 as D (5 bases). CDR1 SGHKS and CDR2 YYEKEE come from the germline V gene (reference sequence). V lost 4 bases, J lost 7 bases, and 12 bases lay in between. This CDR3 is 13 amino acids long. The CDR3: CASSTNQGQPQHF. In nucleotides, the CDR3 is TGTGCCAGCAGCACCAACCAGGGACAGCCCCAGCATTTT. Supplemented by reference TRBV5-5 and TRBJ1-5, the full variable domain reads DAGVTQSPTHLIKTRGQQVTLRCSPISGHKSVSWYQQVLGQGPQFIFQYYEKEERGRGNFPDRFSARQFPNYSSELNVNALLLGDSALYLCASSTNQGQPQHFGDGTRLSIL.

The chain uses TRBV5-1 and TRBJ2-7; TRBD2 agrees at 11 bases. Germline trimming cut 4 bases from V and 6 bases from J; bases unmatched to any gene: 6. This CDR3 comprises 14 residues. The germline V gene encodes CDR1 SGHRS and CDR2 YFSETQ. CDR3 sequence: CASSPSGLAAEQYF. The CDR3 bases are TGCGCCAGCAGCCCTTCGGGACTAGCGGCCGAGCAGTACTTC.

V usage is TRBV11-3 and J usage is TRBJ2-1; 7 nucleotides align to TRBD2. The V gene's germline CDR1 is SGHNT and CDR2 YENEEA. The CDR3 extends over 17 amino acids. Germline trimming cut 2 bases from V and 4 bases from J; bases unmatched to any gene: 11. CDR3 DNA: TGTGCCAGCAGCTTAACTCTAGCGGAGGGGTCGTACAATGAGCAGTTCTTC. This encodes CASSLTLAEGSYNEQFF.

The genes are TRBV5-5 and TRBJ2-5, with D tentatively TRBD1 (6 bases). The CDR3 is 14 residues long. V was pared by 4 bases and J by 0 bases, with 10 bases between. Germline CDR1 SGHKS, CDR2 YYEKEE (reference sequence). CDR3 residues: CASSPTGNQETQYF. CDR3 nucleotides: TGTGCCAGCAGCCCCACAGGGAACCAAGAGACCCAGTACTTC.

The gene calls are TRBV20-1 and TRBJ2-5, with D maybe TRBD1 (6 bases). The germline V and J ends were trimmed by 6 bases and 11 bases, with 13 bases remaining between them. Germline-derived CDR1 and CDR2 are DFQATT and SNEGSKA (reference sequence). The CDR3 runs to 10 residues. The CDR3 protein is CSAAGARQYF. CDR3 bases: TGCAGTGCCGCAGGGGCGCGGCAGTACTTC.

The J gene is TRBJ2-3, the V gene TRBV29-1; D remains ambiguous. Germline V gives CDR1 SQVTM, CDR2 ANQGSEA. The CDR3 is 13 residues long. V was cut by 6 bases and J by 0 bases, with 10 bases left in between. The CDR3 DNA sequence: TGCAGCGTGTACGGGCCAAGCACAGATACGCAGTATTTT. Encoded protein: CSVYGPSTDTQYF.